The present entry profiles one T cell receptor beta chain with its context. Its target is unknown. A read error may explain this, as a much larger clone is one base away. This entry is derived from a study of T cells in Graves' hyperthyroidism and ophthalmopathy. Overall study findings and caveats: In blood, most of the thyroid clonotypes expanded above 0.001 were also present. Ophthalmopathy, as predicted by the model, came a median 6.5 months after the prediction. Separating ophthalmopathy from stable hyperthyroidism was achieved by a 13 V-J model.

CDR1 and CDR2 from the germline V gene are ENHRY and SYGVKD. This CDR3 has 15 amino acids. Trimming pared 3 bases from V and 11 bases from J, leaving 22 bases between. Amplified TCR beta CDR3 regions came from RNA transcripts. HTBI primers were the set used in a first-round RT-PCR of the TCR CDR3. One entry per CDR3 protein, called by TCRdb with MiXCR from the multiplex PCR reads. Here the sample spans about 540,000 distinct CDR3 sequences, roughly 50% being singletons. Hyperthyroidism of Graves' type that showed no ophthalmopathy progression within 18 months was stable. The V and J genes are TRBV10-3 and TRBJ1-1; D is ambiguous. This TCR derives from a woman aged 18-29 years with Graves' hyperthyroidism. Sequenced input: peripheral blood or thyroid tissue (not recorded which). CDR3 nucleotides: TGTGCCATCAGTGAAAATGCAGGTCTCTCTCGTGACGCTTTCTTT. It yields the protein CAISENAGLSRDAFF.